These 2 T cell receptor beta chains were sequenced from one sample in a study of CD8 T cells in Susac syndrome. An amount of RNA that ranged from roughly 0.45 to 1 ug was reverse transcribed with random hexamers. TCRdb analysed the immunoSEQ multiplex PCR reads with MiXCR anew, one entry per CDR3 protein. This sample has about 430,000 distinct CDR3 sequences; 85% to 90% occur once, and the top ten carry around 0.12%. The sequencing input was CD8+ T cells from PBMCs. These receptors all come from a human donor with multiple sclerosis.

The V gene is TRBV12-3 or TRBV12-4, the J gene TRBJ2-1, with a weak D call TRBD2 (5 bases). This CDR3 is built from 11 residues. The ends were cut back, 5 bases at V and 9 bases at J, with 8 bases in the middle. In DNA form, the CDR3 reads TGTGCCAGCAGTACTGAGGGTGAGCAGTTCTTC. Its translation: CASSTEGEQFF.

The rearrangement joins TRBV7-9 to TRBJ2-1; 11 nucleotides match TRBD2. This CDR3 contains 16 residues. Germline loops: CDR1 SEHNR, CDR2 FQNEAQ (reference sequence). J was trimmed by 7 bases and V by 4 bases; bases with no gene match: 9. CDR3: CASSSPQLAGVNEQFF. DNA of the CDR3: TGTGCCAGCAGCTCTCCCCAACTAGCGGGGGTTAATGAGCAGTTCTTC.